The 20 T cell receptor beta chains presented below share a single source sample, sequenced in a study of control samples from healthy donors and cancer patients. Repertoires were generated with immunoSEQ multiplex PCR, while TCRdb's copy carries only in-frame clones and drops some. The data show approximately 84,000 clones, with roughly 91% seen just once and about 15% held by the top ten. Sequencing used blood. The receptors were sampled from a young man in good health.

The rearrangement uses TRBV6-5 and TRBJ1-5; tentatively, D is TRBD1 (6 bases). V was trimmed by 8 bases and J by 3 bases, leaving 14 bases between them. CDR3 size: 14 residues. From germline, CDR1 is MNHEY and CDR2 SVGAGI. For the CDR3, the DNA is TGTGCCAGCCTCGATCGGACAGTCAATCAGCCCCAGCATTTT. Translated: CASLDRTVNQPQHF.

The chain has TRBV10-3 and TRBJ2-3; no clear D gene. V was pared by 3 bases and J by 0 bases, with 7 bases between. The CDR3 sequence is 14 residues long. CDR1 and CDR2 (germline): ENHRY, SYGVKD. The DNA of the CDR3 is TGTGCCATCAGTGATCGCGAGAGCACAGATACGCAGTATTTT. Translating gives CAISDRESTDTQYF.

The chain recombines TRBV14 with TRBJ1-2; maybe TRBD1 (5 bases). This CDR3 comprises 16 residues. The V and J ends lost 3 bases and 0 bases respectively, with 14 bases between them. Germline lookup yields CDR1 SGHDN and CDR2 FVKESK. The CDR3 loop reads CASSQTWDRANYGYTF. DNA of the CDR3: TGTGCCAGCAGCCAGACCTGGGACCGAGCTAACTATGGCTACACCTTC.

CDR3 sequence: CSAVGGYTQYF. Here the CDR3 DNA reads TGCAGTGCTGTTGGCGGGTATACGCAGTATTTT. The chain uses TRBV20-1 and TRBJ2-3; maybe TRBD2 (5 bases). CDR3 size: 11 residues. Trimming removed 5 bases at V and 7 bases at J, with 10 bases between. CDR1 and CDR2 (germline): DFQATT, SNEGSKA (reference sequence).

This clone appeared once. This chain joins TRBV18 and TRBJ2-6, with TRBD1 matching 8 bases. CDR1 is KGHSH, CDR2 LQKENI, per germline. V dropped 4 bases and J dropped 0; count of bases not matched to a gene: 14. There are 20 residues in the CDR3. This CDR3 reads CASSLTDRAGVSSGANVLTF. The DNA of the CDR3 is TGTGCCAGCTCACTTACGGACAGGGCCGGCGTCAGCTCTGGGGCCAACGTCCTGACTTTC.

The chain links TRBV9 to TRBJ2-2; TRBD1 agrees at 9 bases. V lost 2 bases, J lost 4 bases, and 6 bases stayed unmatched. The CDR3 covers 16 residues. Looked up from germline, CDR1 is SGDLS and CDR2 is YYNGEE. CDR3 sequence (DNA): TGTGCCAGCAGCGTCCCCTCGGGACAGGGCACCGGGGAGCTGTTTTTT. This codes for CASSVPSGQGTGELFF.

The chain combines TRBV6-6 with TRBJ1-3; D unresolved. Per germline, CDR1 MNHNY and CDR2 SVGAGI (reference sequence). V was shortened by 5 bases and J by 0 bases, with 11 bases between the two germline ends. The CDR3 extends over 15 amino acids. Written as DNA, the CDR3 is TGTGCCAGCAGTCGCGGACGGTTCTCTGGAAACACCATATATTTT. Its translation: CASSRGRFSGNTIYF.

The V and J genes are TRBV27 and TRBJ2-5, with 7 bases matching TRBD1. J gave up 3 bases and V 2 bases, and 0 bases lay outside the gene matches. This CDR3 has 13 amino acids. The germline V gene encodes CDR1 MNHEY and CDR2 SMNVEV (reference sequence). Here the CDR3 reads CASSLDREETQYF. Written as DNA, the CDR3 is TGTGCCAGCAGTTTAGACAGGGAAGAGACCCAGTACTTC.

The chain combines TRBV5-4 with TRBJ1-2; TRBD1 might be the D (6 bases). CDR1 is SGHNT, CDR2 YYREEE, per germline (reference sequence). The CDR3 sequence is 15 residues long. V was clipped by 4 bases and J by 7 bases, with 20 bases between them. CDR3 amino acids: CASSPEVGGSFGYTF. The CDR3 DNA reads as TGTGCCAGCAGCCCCGAGGTGGGGGGCTCGTTTGGCTACACCTTC.

The rearrangement uses TRBV10-3 and TRBJ1-5; the D is unclear. The CDR3 is 15 residues long. Germline loops: CDR1 ENHRY, CDR2 SYGVKD. The V end lost 0 bases, the J end lost 5 bases, and 11 bases lay between the germline ends. CDR3 amino acids: CAISESSLRDQPQHF. The CDR3 coding sequence is TGTGCCATCAGTGAGTCGAGCTTAAGGGATCAGCCCCAGCATTTT.

This clone showed up just once. CDR3 nucleotides: TGTGCCAGCAGTGGGGACAGGGTTGTTGGCTACACCTTC. This translates into CASSGDRVVGYTF. This chain connects TRBV25-1 to TRBJ1-2, with 9 bases lining up with TRBD1. The trim removed 4 bases at V and 7 bases at J, leaving 4 bases unmatched. The V gene's germline CDR1 is MGHDK and CDR2 SYGVNS. The CDR3 has 13 residues.

The chain is built from TRBV7-9 and TRBJ1-6; tentatively, D is TRBD1 (5 bases). This CDR3 region has 15 residues. Looked up from germline, CDR1 is SEHNR and CDR2 is FQNEAQ (reference sequence). V was cut by 1 base and J by 9 bases, with 13 bases left in between. CDR3 DNA sequence: TGTGCCAGCAGCTTAGACGGGGGTATAGGTTCACCCCTCCACTTT. It is translated as CASSLDGGIGSPLHF.

This clone was detected only a few times. This chain joins TRBV4-1 and TRBJ2-7; 7 nucleotides align to TRBD2. J gave up 2 bases and V 0 bases, and 4 bases lay outside the gene matches. The CDR3 is 15 amino acids. Germline CDR1 and CDR2: MGHRA and YSYEKL. The CDR3 sequence: CASSQDGLAAYEQYF. The CDR3 nucleotides are TGCGCCAGCAGCCAAGATGGGCTAGCGGCCTACGAGCAGTACTTC.

This clone has just one count. The CDR3 DNA sequence: TGTGCCAGCAGTTTACTAGCGGGAGGGACAGATACGCAGTATTTT. This codes for CASSLLAGGTDTQYF. The J gene is TRBJ2-3, the V gene TRBV7-6; 13 positions agree with TRBD2. The CDR3 contains 15 residues. Per the germline V gene, CDR1 is SGHVS and CDR2 is FNYEAQ. V dropped 6 bases and J dropped 3; count of bases not matched to a gene: 3.

The chain links TRBV29-1 to TRBJ1-2, with D possibly matching TRBD1 (5 bases). The V end was cut by 5 bases, the J end by 0 bases, with 13 bases between. This CDR3 has 14 amino acids. Per the germline V gene, CDR1 is SQVTM and CDR2 is ANQGSEA. CDR3 DNA: TGCAGCGTTCTCCGGGACGACGCTAACTATGGCTACACCTTC. It codes for CSVLRDDANYGYTF.

The chain employs TRBV28 and TRBJ1-4; tentative D call: TRBD1 (5 bases). Germline assignment: CDR1 MDHEN and CDR2 SYDVKM. The V gene lost 2 bases and the J gene lost 6 bases, with 10 bases spanning the gap. CDR3 length: 14 residues. For the CDR3, the DNA is TGTGCCAGCAGTTTACCTAGACAGTATGAAAAACTGTTTTTT. Translating gives CASSLPRQYEKLFF.

In this sample, this clone turned up once. This rearrangement joins TRBV6-5 to TRBJ2-1; possible D gene TRBD1, 7 bases. Germline CDR1 is MNHEY and CDR2 is SVGAGI. This CDR3 region has 15 residues. The V end was cut by 6 bases, the J end by 7 bases, with 19 bases between. The CDR3 bases are TGTGCCAGCAGCGGAGGGACAGTCCGAGGGAATGAGCAGTTCTTC. Protein product: CASSGGTVRGNEQFF.

The V gene is TRBV7-9, the J gene TRBJ2-7; 9 bases are a match to TRBD1. Germline assignment: CDR1 SEHNR and CDR2 FQNEAQ (reference sequence). The V and J ends lost 5 bases and 5 bases, in that order; junction bases with no gene match: 19. The CDR3 is made up of 18 amino acids. The CDR3 coding sequence is TGTGCCAGCAGCCACCCAAGGGGCGGCCGACAGGGGGGCGACGAGCAGTACTTC. Its protein is CASSHPRGGRQGGDEQYF.

The V call is TRBV6-1, the J call TRBJ1-3; D unclear. Trimming took off 3 bases at V and 2 bases at J, with 11 bases between the two ends. CDR1 MNHNS and CDR2 SASEGT come from the germline V gene. The CDR3 loop spans 15 amino acids. This CDR3 reads CASSDGPSTGNTIYF. CDR3 DNA: TGTGCCAGCAGTGATGGGCCGTCCACTGGAAACACCATATATTTT.

The chain recombines TRBV27 with TRBJ1-1, with a weak D call TRBD1 (6 bases). The CDR3 has 16 amino acids. Germline V lookup: CDR1 MNHEY, CDR2 SMNVEV (reference sequence). V lost 1 base, J lost 7 bases, and 19 bases lay in between. CDR3 nucleotide sequence: TGTGCCAGCAGTTTATTGGGGGGCCCTCGGTTGTTTGAAGCTTTCTTT. It translates to CASSLLGGPRLFEAFF.